This T cell receptor beta chain was captured in a study of blood T cell repertoires in COVID-19. Assay: immunoSEQ multiplex PCR; the TCRdb copy retains only in-frame clones and omits some. The data hold a few hundred thousand clones, with about 91% observed a single time. V lost 2 bases, J lost 13 bases, and 8 bases stayed unmatched. The CDR3 loop spans 14 amino acids. Germline loops: CDR1 MGHRA, CDR2 YSYEKL. The sequenced sample consisted of peripheral blood. The TCR sequence derives from a woman aged 40 to 50 who had recovered from COVID-19. The chain has TRBV4-1 and TRBJ2-1; 10 bases agree with TRBD2. The CDR3: CASSQPQLAGPQFF. Here the CDR3 DNA reads TGCGCCAGCAGCCAACCCCAACTAGCGGGGCCTCAGTTCTTC.